This is a list of T cell receptor beta chains from one sample in a study of T cell repertoires in cytomegalovirus infection. These receptors have no identified antigens. TCRdb independently ran MiXCR on the reads; one entry per CDR3 protein. The sample lists about 89,000 distinct CDR3 sequences; approximately 32% were seen once. The sample was CD8+ T cells from cultured PBMCs, taken from culture after CMV antigen stimulation. All receptors derive from a human donor in good health (CMV status not recorded). Some clones in this sample may be carry-over from other donors' samples. The CDR3 runs from the conserved cysteine through the conserved F or W. The D gene is left open where the match is weak. Expanded clones are given a class, and other clones once, few, many or no size at all.

v_call: TRBV5-3
d_call: NA
clone_size: NA
j_call: TRBJ2-5
cdr3_aa: CASSLDQGLGTQYF
cdr3_nt: TGTGCCAGCAGCTTGGACCAGGGATTGGGGACCCAGTACTTC

v_call: TRBV5-1
d_call: TRBD2
clone_size: few
j_call: TRBJ2-1
cdr3_aa: CASSFLQAGAHREQFF
cdr3_nt: TGCGCCAGCAGTTTCTTACAAGCGGGGGCCCACCGTGAGCAGTTCTTC

v_call: TRBV12-3/TRBV12-4
d_call: NA
clone_size: NA
j_call: TRBJ2-7
cdr3_aa: CASSNQARQREQYF
cdr3_nt: TGTGCCAGCAGTAACCAGGCCCGTCAACGCGAGCAGTACTTC

v_call: TRBV12-3/TRBV12-4
d_call: NA
clone_size: few
j_call: TRBJ2-2
cdr3_aa: CASSHRVTNTGELFF
cdr3_nt: TGTGCCAGCAGTCACCGGGTCACGAACACCGGGGAGCTGTTTTTT

v_call: TRBV11-3
d_call: TRBD2
clone_size: NA
j_call: TRBJ2-3
cdr3_aa: CASSLLAERQYF
cdr3_nt: TGTGCCAGCAGCTTACTAGCGGAACGGCAGTATTTT

v_call: TRBV27
d_call: NA
clone_size: NA
j_call: TRBJ2-7
cdr3_aa: CASGQQSYEQYF
cdr3_nt: TGTGCCAGTGGACAGCAATCCTACGAGCAGTACTTC

v_call: TRBV7-8
d_call: NA
clone_size: many
j_call: TRBJ2-7
cdr3_aa: CASRSAYEQYF
cdr3_nt: TGTGCCAGCAGGTCCGCCTACGAGCAGTACTTC

v_call: TRBV7-8
d_call: NA
clone_size: NA
j_call: TRBJ1-1
cdr3_aa: CASSLVDPRANTEAFF
cdr3_nt: TGTGCCAGCAGCTTAGTAGACCCCAGGGCGAACACTGAAGCTTTCTTT

v_call: TRBV7-6
d_call: NA
clone_size: few
j_call: TRBJ1-1
cdr3_aa: CASSLIGDEAFF
cdr3_nt: TGTGCCAGCAGCTTAATCGGGGATGAAGCTTTCTTT

v_call: TRBV6-6
d_call: TRBD1
clone_size: NA
j_call: TRBJ1-4
cdr3_aa: CASNPPGGLNEKLFF
cdr3_nt: TGTGCCAGCAATCCTCCAGGGGGCCTTAATGAAAAACTGTTTTTT

v_call: TRBV25-1
d_call: TRBD2
clone_size: NA
j_call: TRBJ2-5
cdr3_aa: CASEFGTSLQETQYF
cdr3_nt: TGTGCCAGCGAGTTCGGGACTAGCCTTCAAGAGACCCAGTACTTC

v_call: TRBV15
d_call: TRBD1
clone_size: NA
j_call: TRBJ1-2
cdr3_aa: CATSSRGLNYGYTF
cdr3_nt: TGTGCCACCAGCAGTAGGGGGCTCAACTATGGCTACACCTTC

v_call: TRBV7-2
d_call: TRBD2
clone_size: few
j_call: TRBJ2-5
cdr3_aa: CASRQPGLAGEETQYF
cdr3_nt: TGTGCCAGCAGACAACCGGGACTAGCGGGCGAAGAGACCCAGTACTTC

v_call: TRBV2
d_call: NA
clone_size: NA
j_call: TRBJ1-1
cdr3_aa: CASRRGMNTEAFF
cdr3_nt: TGTGCCAGCAGAAGGGGGATGAACACTGAAGCTTTCTTT

v_call: TRBV6-1
d_call: TRBD1
clone_size: few
j_call: TRBJ1-5
cdr3_aa: CASMEGQGDQPQHF
cdr3_nt: TGTGCCAGCATGGAGGGACAGGGGGATCAGCCCCAGCATTTT

v_call: TRBV7-6
d_call: NA
clone_size: NA
j_call: TRBJ1-3
cdr3_aa: CASTPGGGTGNTIYF
cdr3_nt: TGTGCCAGCACCCCCGGTGGGGGAACTGGAAACACCATATATTTT

v_call: TRBV25-1
d_call: NA
clone_size: NA
j_call: TRBJ2-1
cdr3_aa: CASSEVGAGEQFF
cdr3_nt: TGTGCCAGCAGTGAGGTAGGGGCAGGTGAGCAGTTCTTC

v_call: TRBV27
d_call: TRBD1
clone_size: once
j_call: TRBJ1-1
cdr3_aa: CASSLSGGTGTTTEAFF
cdr3_nt: TGTGCCAGCAGTTTATCGGGCGGGACAGGGACAACGACTGAAGCTTTCTTT

v_call: TRBV7-9
d_call: NA
clone_size: NA
j_call: TRBJ1-1
cdr3_aa: CASSISDRKNTEAFF
cdr3_nt: TGTGCCAGCAGCATTTCGGACAGAAAGAACACTGAAGCTTTCTTT

v_call: TRBV7-2
d_call: NA
clone_size: many
j_call: TRBJ1-5
cdr3_aa: CASSLGISGQPQHF
cdr3_nt: TGTGCCAGCAGCTTAGGGATCTCTGGGCAGCCCCAGCATTTT

v_call: TRBV27
d_call: NA
clone_size: NA
j_call: TRBJ2-7
cdr3_aa: CASRFGGTYEQYF
cdr3_nt: TGTGCCAGCAGGTTTGGGGGGACCTACGAGCAGTACTTC

v_call: TRBV28
d_call: NA
clone_size: NA
j_call: TRBJ2-6
cdr3_aa: CASSPPWAGANVLTF
cdr3_nt: TGTGCCAGCAGCCCGCCCTGGGCTGGGGCCAACGTCCTGACTTTC

v_call: TRBV7-9
d_call: NA
clone_size: many
j_call: TRBJ1-1
cdr3_aa: CASSSQSTEAFF
cdr3_nt: TGTGCCAGCAGCTCTCAAAGCACTGAAGCTTTCTTT

v_call: TRBV28
d_call: NA
clone_size: few
j_call: TRBJ2-1
cdr3_aa: CASSLYRVNEQFF
cdr3_nt: TGTGCCAGCAGTTTATACAGGGTAAATGAGCAGTTCTTC

v_call: TRBV27
d_call: NA
clone_size: once
j_call: TRBJ2-7
cdr3_aa: CASSFSDTDYEQYF
cdr3_nt: TGTGCCAGCAGTTTTTCAGACACAGACTACGAGCAGTACTTC

v_call: TRBV15
d_call: NA
clone_size: NA
j_call: TRBJ1-1
cdr3_aa: CATGSLGTEAFF
cdr3_nt: TGTGCCACGGGAAGTCTGGGTACTGAAGCTTTCTTT

v_call: TRBV19
d_call: NA
clone_size: NA
j_call: TRBJ1-2
cdr3_aa: CASTTSGLGIYGYTF
cdr3_nt: TGTGCCAGTACCACCTCAGGCCTCGGTATATACGGCTACACCTTC

v_call: TRBV29-1
d_call: NA
clone_size: once
j_call: TRBJ1-3
cdr3_aa: CSVERGGISGNTIYF
cdr3_nt: TGCAGCGTTGAAAGGGGAGGGATCTCTGGAAACACCATATATTTT

v_call: TRBV12-3/TRBV12-4
d_call: NA
clone_size: NA
j_call: TRBJ1-5
cdr3_aa: CASSSSGQLNQPQHF
cdr3_nt: NA

v_call: TRBV12-3/TRBV12-4
d_call: TRBD1
clone_size: few
j_call: TRBJ1-2
cdr3_aa: CASRATGDYGYTF
cdr3_nt: TGTGCCAGCAGAGCGACAGGGGACTATGGCTACACCTTC

v_call: TRBV7-2
d_call: NA
clone_size: NA
j_call: TRBJ1-5
cdr3_aa: CASSLVGGAGNQPQHF
cdr3_nt: TGTGCCAGCAGCTTAGTAGGAGGGGCTGGCAATCAGCCCCAGCATTTT

v_call: TRBV6-1
d_call: NA
clone_size: few
j_call: TRBJ1-5
cdr3_aa: CASRPGQTYQPQHF
cdr3_nt: TGTGCCAGCAGACCAGGACAGACCTATCAGCCCCAGCATTTT

v_call: TRBV29-1
d_call: TRBD2
clone_size: NA
j_call: TRBJ2-1
cdr3_aa: CSDSSGGWGEQFF
cdr3_nt: TGCAGCGACTCTAGCGGGGGGTGGGGTGAGCAGTTCTTC

v_call: TRBV5-6
d_call: NA
clone_size: once
j_call: TRBJ2-5
cdr3_aa: CASSSSRLGGETQYF
cdr3_nt: TGTGCCAGCAGCTCGTCCCGACTAGGGGGGGAGACCCAGTACTTC

v_call: TRBV7-9
d_call: TRBD1
clone_size: NA
j_call: TRBJ1-5
cdr3_aa: CASSLTGTGGNQPQHF
cdr3_nt: TGTGCCAGCAGCTTGACCGGGACAGGGGGAAATCAGCCCCAGCATTTT

v_call: TRBV27
d_call: TRBD2
clone_size: few
j_call: TRBJ2-5
cdr3_aa: CASSSIAGATQETQYF
cdr3_nt: TGTGCCAGCAGTTCCATAGCGGGAGCTACCCAAGAGACCCAGTACTTC

v_call: TRBV7-9
d_call: TRBD1
clone_size: many
j_call: TRBJ1-2
cdr3_aa: CASSPTGGYGYTF
cdr3_nt: TGTGCCAGCAGCCCAACAGGGGGCTATGGCTACACCTTC

v_call: TRBV12-3/TRBV12-4
d_call: NA
clone_size: NA
j_call: TRBJ2-4
cdr3_aa: CASKGGAWEAKNIQYF
cdr3_nt: TGTGCCAGCAAGGGGGGGGCCTGGGAGGCCAAAAACATTCAGTACTTC

v_call: TRBV12-3/TRBV12-4
d_call: NA
clone_size: NA
j_call: TRBJ1-1
cdr3_aa: CASTRGGEAFF
cdr3_nt: TGTGCCAGCACCCGGGGGGGGGAAGCTTTCTTT

v_call: TRBV4-1
d_call: NA
clone_size: few
j_call: TRBJ2-1
cdr3_aa: CASSQDGGGNEQFF
cdr3_nt: TGCGCCAGCAGCCAAGATGGAGGGGGCAATGAGCAGTTCTTC

v_call: TRBV4-1
d_call: TRBD2
clone_size: many
j_call: TRBJ2-1
cdr3_aa: CASSLAGGWDEQFF
cdr3_nt: TGCGCCAGCAGTCTAGCGGGGGGTTGGGATGAGCAGTTCTTC

v_call: TRBV7-6
d_call: TRBD2
clone_size: few
j_call: TRBJ2-6
cdr3_aa: CASSPGSSGGRGANVLTF
cdr3_nt: TGTGCCAGCAGCCCCGGGAGTAGCGGGGGACGTGGGGCCAACGTCCTGACTTTC

v_call: TRBV2
d_call: NA
clone_size: NA
j_call: TRBJ2-1
cdr3_aa: CASSEARGSGGNEQFF
cdr3_nt: TGTGCCAGCAGTGAAGCTCGGGGGTCAGGGGGGAATGAGCAGTTCTTC

v_call: TRBV27
d_call: NA
clone_size: many
j_call: TRBJ1-1
cdr3_aa: CASHPAQAGTEAFF
cdr3_nt: TGTGCCAGTCATCCGGCGCAGGCCGGGACTGAAGCTTTCTTT

v_call: TRBV27
d_call: NA
clone_size: NA
j_call: TRBJ2-7
cdr3_aa: CASSLQGAEQYF
cdr3_nt: TGTGCCAGCAGTTTACAGGGAGCCGAGCAGTACTTC

v_call: TRBV29-1
d_call: NA
clone_size: few
j_call: TRBJ2-2
cdr3_aa: CSASRGRTNTGELFF
cdr3_nt: TGCAGCGCCAGCCGCGGCAGGACGAACACCGGGGAGCTGTTTTTT

v_call: TRBV7-6
d_call: NA
clone_size: few
j_call: TRBJ2-7
cdr3_aa: CASSLPSYEQYF
cdr3_nt: TGTGCCAGCAGCTTGCCTTCCTACGAGCAGTACTTC

v_call: TRBV5-4
d_call: NA
clone_size: few
j_call: TRBJ2-1
cdr3_aa: CASSLSGSYNEQFF
cdr3_nt: TGTGCCAGCAGCCTGTCGGGCTCCTACAATGAGCAGTTCTTC

v_call: TRBV7-2
d_call: NA
clone_size: NA
j_call: TRBJ1-2
cdr3_aa: CASRLSGDYGYTF
cdr3_nt: TGTGCCAGCCGCCTTTCGGGGGACTATGGCTACACCTTC

v_call: TRBV20-1
d_call: NA
clone_size: once
j_call: TRBJ2-7
cdr3_aa: CSARPGFRSYEQYF
cdr3_nt: TGCAGTGCTAGACCAGGGTTTCGCTCCTACGAGCAGTACTTC